These 15 T cell receptor beta chains originate from one sample sequenced in a study of blood T cell repertoires in COVID-19. Using immunoSEQ multiplex PCR, the repertoire was profiled, and TCRdb retains in-frame clones only, with some absent. This sample yields 250,000 to 300,000 clones, of which around 86% are seen a single time; around 16% belongs to the top ten. The sample consisted of PBMCs or T cells enriched from blood (not recorded which). All receptors come from a man between 18 and 29 years old who had recovered from COVID-19.

The chain couples TRBV6-5 to TRBJ1-1; D remains ambiguous. The CDR3 covers 13 residues. V was cut by 5 bases and J by 1 base, with 8 bases left in between. The V gene's germline CDR1 is MNHEY and CDR2 SVGAGI. The CDR3 here is CASSSQENTEAFF. CDR3 nucleotides: TGTGCCAGCAGTAGCCAGGAGAACACTGAAGCTTTCTTT.

The chain combines TRBV2 with TRBJ2-7, with 8 bases fitting TRBD2. Germline lookup yields CDR1 SNHLY and CDR2 FYNNEI. V shed 6 bases, J shed 0 bases, and the junction held 7 bases outside the gene matches. This CDR3 comprises 15 residues. This CDR3 is CASSGGGTSSYEQYF. In nucleotides, the CDR3 is TGTGCCAGCAGCGGGGGGGGGACTAGCTCCTACGAGCAGTACTTC.

The CDR3 loop is CATSGDKYYEQYF. CDR3 bases: TGTGCCACCAGCGGGGACAAATACTACGAGCAGTACTTC. The chain links TRBV15 to TRBJ2-7; a weak D match, TRBD1 (6 bases). Between the trimmed V and J ends, which lost 5 bases and 3 bases, there was a span of 11 bases. CDR1 and CDR2 from the germline V gene are LNHNV and YYDKDF (reference sequence). The CDR3 extends over 13 amino acids.

As concerns this clone: The sample holds other DNA sequences that translate to the same CDR3. The CDR3 nucleotides are TGCGCCAGCAGCTCCGGACAGGGAGATTCACCCCTCCACTTT. It codes for CASSSGQGDSPLHF. The rearrangement joins TRBV5-1 to TRBJ1-6; TRBD1 matches 8 bases. There are 14 residues in the CDR3. Trimming took 3 bases from V and 8 from J; bases not matched to a gene: 4. Germline CDR1 is SGHRS and CDR2 is YFSETQ.

The rearrangement joins TRBV10-3 to TRBJ2-3; 8 bases are a match to TRBD1. With V trimmed by 1 base and J by 4 bases, 4 bases remained unmatched. CDR1 ENHRY and CDR2 SYGVKD come from the germline V gene. This CDR3 spans 15 amino acids. The CDR3 spells CAISELDRGADTQYF. CDR3 DNA: TGTGCCATCAGTGAGTTAGACAGGGGTGCAGATACGCAGTATTTT.

This rearrangement joins TRBV7-2 to TRBJ2-5, with D hard to call. The CDR3 is 15 residues long. CDR1 and CDR2 (germline): SGHTA, FQGNSA. V dropped 0 bases and J dropped 1 base, with 9 bases sitting between them. The CDR3 DNA reads as TGTGCCAGCAGCTTAGCGTCGACTTCCCAAGAGACCCAGTACTTC. It encodes CASSLASTSQETQYF.

This clone was picked up a small number of times. The rearrangement links TRBV5-1 to TRBJ2-2; 7 positions agree with TRBD1. The CDR3 covers 14 residues. Germline CDR1 SGHRS, CDR2 YFSETQ. V shed 3 bases, J shed 7 bases, and the junction held 6 bases outside the gene matches. The CDR3 DNA reads as TGCGCCAGCAGCTGGACAGGTAGCAACGGGGAGCTGTTTTTT. This codes for CASSWTGSNGELFF. The whole variable domain, filled in from reference TRBV5-1 and TRBJ2-2, reads KAGVTQTPRYLIKTRGQQVTLSCSPISGHRSVSWYQQTPGQGLQFLFEYFSETQRNKGNFPGRFSGRQFSNSRSEMNVSTLELGDSALYLCASSWTGSNGELFFGEGSRLTVL.

This chain uses TRBV5-1 with TRBJ2-5; 10 bases match TRBD2. The length of the CDR3 is 15 residues. Germline lookup yields CDR1 SGHRS and CDR2 YFSETQ. V gave up 4 bases and J gave up 2 bases; unmatched junction bases: 5. CDR3 region: CASSPGTSAQETQYF. In nucleotides, the CDR3 is TGCGCCAGCAGCCCGGGGACTAGCGCTCAAGAGACCCAGTACTTC.

V gene TRBV19 combines with J gene TRBJ1-5, with a tentative D call TRBD1 (5 bases). The germline gives CDR1 LNHDA, CDR2 SQIVND (reference sequence). V lost 3 bases, J lost 0 bases, and 15 bases lay in between. The length of the CDR3 is 17 residues. CDR3 nucleotide sequence: TGTGCCAGTAGTATCTTTGGAGGGGCAGATAGCAATCAGCCCCAGCATTTT. This encodes CASSIFGGADSNQPQHF.

CDR3 loop: CAWSRGRGTGELFF. The CDR3 DNA reads as TGTGCCTGGAGCCGAGGGCGCGGTACCGGGGAGCTGTTTTTT. V is TRBV30 and J is TRBJ2-2, with D possibly TRBD2 on 5 matching bases. In germline, CDR1 is GTSNPN, CDR2 SVGIG (reference sequence). V was pared by 3 bases and J by 5 bases, with 13 bases between. This CDR3 comprises 14 residues. Looking up the rest from reference TRBV30 and TRBJ2-2 gives the full variable domain: SQTIHQWPATLVQPVGSPLSLECTVEGTSNPNLYWYRQAAGRGLQLLFYSVGIGQISSEVPQNLSASRPQDRQFILSSKKLLLSDSGFYLCAWSRGRGTGELFFGEGSRLTVL.

This chain uses TRBV28 with TRBJ2-5, with D maybe TRBD2 (5 bases). The germline V gene encodes CDR1 MDHEN and CDR2 SYDVKM. With 6 bases removed from V and 5 bases from J, the gap between germline ends came to 16 bases. The CDR3 runs 14 residues. CDR3 protein: CASRNRPEAETQYF. In nucleotides, the CDR3 is TGTGCCAGCAGGAACCGACCGGAGGCCGAGACCCAGTACTTC.

The chain carries TRBV7-2 and TRBJ1-3; 9 nucleotides align to TRBD1. The CDR3 covers 19 residues. CDR1 is SGHTA and CDR2 is FQGNSA in the germline V gene. The V and J ends lost 5 bases and 4 bases, in that order; junction bases with no gene match: 18. The DNA of the CDR3 is TGTGCCAGCAGCGCCCCGGGACAGGGTCCAAATCAGGGAGGAAACACCATATATTTT. Protein: CASSAPGQGPNQGGNTIYF.

The genes are TRBV5-1 and TRBJ2-5; the D is unclear. Per the germline V gene, CDR1 is SGHRS and CDR2 is YFSETQ. This CDR3 is built from 15 residues. Trimming left V 0 bases short and J 0 bases short, with 9 bases between. The CDR3 here is CASSLVPGYQETQYF. In DNA form, the CDR3 reads TGCGCCAGCAGCTTGGTTCCCGGGTACCAAGAGACCCAGTACTTC.

In this sample, this clone turned up a few times. The chain joins TRBV4-1 to TRBJ1-2; weak D call: TRBD1 (5 bases). The CDR3 runs to 18 residues. V lost 0 bases and J 2 bases, leaving 19 bases between the germline ends. Germline V gene data show CDR1 as MGHRA and CDR2 as YSYEKL. The CDR3 region has the DNA TGCGCCAGCAGCCAAGATATGTCCCGGTCAAGACAGAACTATGGCTACACCTTC. Amino acids: CASSQDMSRSRQNYGYTF.

In DNA, the CDR3 is TGTGCCAGCAGCTTAAGACTCACAGATACGCAGTATTTT. Residues: CASSLRLTDTQYF. The rearrangement links TRBV7-9 to TRBJ2-3; D remains ambiguous. The CDR3 totals 13 residues. Germline loops: CDR1 SEHNR, CDR2 FQNEAQ (reference sequence). The V end was cut by 2 bases, the J end by 2 bases, with 5 bases between.